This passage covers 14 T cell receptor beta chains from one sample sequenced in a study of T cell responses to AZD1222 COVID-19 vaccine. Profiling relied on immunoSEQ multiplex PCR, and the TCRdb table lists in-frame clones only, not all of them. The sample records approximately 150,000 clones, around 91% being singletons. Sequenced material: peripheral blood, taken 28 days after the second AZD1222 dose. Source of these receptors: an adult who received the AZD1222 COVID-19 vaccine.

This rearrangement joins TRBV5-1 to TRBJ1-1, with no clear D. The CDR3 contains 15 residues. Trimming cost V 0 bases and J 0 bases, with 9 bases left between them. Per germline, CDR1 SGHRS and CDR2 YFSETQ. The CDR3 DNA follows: TGCGCCAGCAGCTTGGCGGCAGGATTGAACACTGAAGCTTTCTTT. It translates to CASSLAAGLNTEAFF. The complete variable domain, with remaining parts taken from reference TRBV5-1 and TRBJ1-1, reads KAGVTQTPRYLIKTRGQQVTLSCSPISGHRSVSWYQQTPGQGLQFLFEYFSETQRNKGNFPGRFSGRQFSNSRSEMNVSTLELGDSALYLCASSLAAGLNTEAFFGQGTRLTVV.

The CDR3 region is CASGRWAGAYEQYF. In DNA form, the CDR3 reads TGTGCCAGCGGTCGCTGGGCGGGGGCCTACGAGCAGTACTTC. The rearrangement uses TRBV13 and TRBJ2-7; 7 bases match TRBD2. Looked up from germline, CDR1 is PRHDT and CDR2 is FYEKMQ (reference sequence). CDR3 length: 14 residues. V lost 8 bases and J lost 2; bases outside the gene matches: 9.

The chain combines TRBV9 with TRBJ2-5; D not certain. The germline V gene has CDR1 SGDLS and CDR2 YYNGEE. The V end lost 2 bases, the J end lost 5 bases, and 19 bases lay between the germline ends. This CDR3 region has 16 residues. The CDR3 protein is CASSVSSYDATETQYF. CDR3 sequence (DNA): TGTGCCAGCAGCGTTTCATCCTACGACGCCACGGAGACCCAGTACTTC. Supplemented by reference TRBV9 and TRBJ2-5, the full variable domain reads DSGVTQTPKHLITATGQRVTLRCSPRSGDLSVYWYQQSLDQGLQFLIQYYNGEERAKGNILERFSAQQFPDLHSELNLSSLELGDSALYFCASSVSSYDATETQYFGPGTRLLVL.

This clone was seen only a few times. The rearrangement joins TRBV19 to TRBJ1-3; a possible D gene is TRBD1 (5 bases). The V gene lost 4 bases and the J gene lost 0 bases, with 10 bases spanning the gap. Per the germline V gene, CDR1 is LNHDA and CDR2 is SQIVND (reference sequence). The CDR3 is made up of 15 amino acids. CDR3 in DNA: TGTGCCAGTAGTACCCGACAGCGCTCTGGAAACACCATATATTTT. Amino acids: CASSTRQRSGNTIYF.

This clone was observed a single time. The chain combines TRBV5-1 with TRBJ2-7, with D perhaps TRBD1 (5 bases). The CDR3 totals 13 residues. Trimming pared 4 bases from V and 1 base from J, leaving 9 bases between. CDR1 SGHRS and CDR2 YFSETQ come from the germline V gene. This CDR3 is CASSPDMSYEQYF. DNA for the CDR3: TGCGCCAGCAGCCCGGACATGTCCTACGAGCAGTACTTC.

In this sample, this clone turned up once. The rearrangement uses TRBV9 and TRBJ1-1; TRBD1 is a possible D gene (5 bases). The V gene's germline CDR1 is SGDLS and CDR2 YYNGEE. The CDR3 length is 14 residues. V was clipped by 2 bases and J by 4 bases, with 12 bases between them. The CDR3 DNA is TGTGCCAGCAGCGTCCAGGGAGGGGCCACTGAAGCTTTCTTT. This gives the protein CASSVQGGATEAFF. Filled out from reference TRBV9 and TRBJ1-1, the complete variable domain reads DSGVTQTPKHLITATGQRVTLRCSPRSGDLSVYWYQQSLDQGLQFLIQYYNGEERAKGNILERFSAQQFPDLHSELNLSSLELGDSALYFCASSVQGGATEAFFGQGTRLTVV.

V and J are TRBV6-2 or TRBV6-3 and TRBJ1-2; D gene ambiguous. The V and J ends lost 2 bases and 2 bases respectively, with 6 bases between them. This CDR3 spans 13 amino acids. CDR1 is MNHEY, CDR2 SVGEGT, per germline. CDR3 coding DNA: TGTGCCAGCAGTTACGGCGGGAACTATGGCTACACCTTC. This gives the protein CASSYGGNYGYTF.

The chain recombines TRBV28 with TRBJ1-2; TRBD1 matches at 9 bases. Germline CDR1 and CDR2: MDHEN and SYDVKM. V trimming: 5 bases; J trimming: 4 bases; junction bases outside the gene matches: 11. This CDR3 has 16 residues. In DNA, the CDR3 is TGTGCCAGCAGTCCACTCGGGACAGGGAGTAGCTATGGCTACACCTTC. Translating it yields CASSPLGTGSSYGYTF.

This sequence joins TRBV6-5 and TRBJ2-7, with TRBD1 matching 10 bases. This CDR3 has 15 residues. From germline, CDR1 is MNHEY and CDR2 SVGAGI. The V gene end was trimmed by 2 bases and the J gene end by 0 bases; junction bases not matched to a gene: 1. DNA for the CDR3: TGTGCCAGCAGTTACGGGGACAGGGGCTCCTACGAGCAGTACTTC. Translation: CASSYGDRGSYEQYF.

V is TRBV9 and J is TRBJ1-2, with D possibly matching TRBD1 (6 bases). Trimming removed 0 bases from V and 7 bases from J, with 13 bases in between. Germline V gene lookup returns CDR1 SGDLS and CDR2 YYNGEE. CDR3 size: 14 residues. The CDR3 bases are TGTGCCAGCAGCGTAGCTCCAGGGGTAGGTGGCTACACCTTC. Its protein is CASSVAPGVGGYTF.

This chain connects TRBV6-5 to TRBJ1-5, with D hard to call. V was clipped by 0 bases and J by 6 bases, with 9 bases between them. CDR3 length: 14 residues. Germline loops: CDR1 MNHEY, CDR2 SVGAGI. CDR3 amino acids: CASSYSISSQPQHF. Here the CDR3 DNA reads TGTGCCAGCAGTTACTCGATCAGTAGTCAGCCCCAGCATTTT.

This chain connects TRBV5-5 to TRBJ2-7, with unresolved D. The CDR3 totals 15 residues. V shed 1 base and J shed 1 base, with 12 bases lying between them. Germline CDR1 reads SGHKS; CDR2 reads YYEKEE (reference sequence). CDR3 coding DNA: TGTGCCAGCAGCTTGAGGCAGGAATGGTCCTACGAGCAGTACTTC. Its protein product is CASSLRQEWSYEQYF.

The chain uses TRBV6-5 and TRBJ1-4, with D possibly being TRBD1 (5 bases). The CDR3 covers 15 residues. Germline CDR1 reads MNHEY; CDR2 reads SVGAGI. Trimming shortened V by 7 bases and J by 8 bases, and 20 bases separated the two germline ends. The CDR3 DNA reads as TGTGCCAGCATTACCGCAGGGAGCGTTAACGAAAAACTGTTTTTT. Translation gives CASITAGSVNEKLFF.

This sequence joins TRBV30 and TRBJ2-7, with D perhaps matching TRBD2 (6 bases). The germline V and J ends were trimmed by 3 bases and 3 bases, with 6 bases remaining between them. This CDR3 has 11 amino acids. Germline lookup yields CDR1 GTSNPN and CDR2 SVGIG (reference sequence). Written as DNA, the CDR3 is TGTGCCTGGAGCGGGAGCTACGAGCAGTACTTC. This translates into CAWSGSYEQYF.